This record looks at one TCR beta chain sequence and its context. No antigen is known for it. The CDR3 runs 14 residues. Germline V lookup: CDR1 LNHDA, CDR2 SQIVND (reference sequence). The data belong to a study of T cells expressing NK-cell markers. Study summary: Investigators obtained TCR beta repertoires from sorted CD3+CD56+NKG2C+, CD3+CD56+NKG2C- and CD3+CD56-NKG2C+ T cells.

The study, taken as a whole, reports: The CD3+CD56-NKG2C+ fraction of a handful of donors was also led by these clonotypes. Certain NKG2C+ T cell clones were expanded, and their HCMV specificity remained unclear.

TCRdb reprocessed the 5' RACE reads; each CDR3 protein has one entry and no DNA is given. The repertoire table contains about 460,000 distinct CDR3 sequences. The clonotype was recovered from a woman in her forties or fifties in good health. The rearrangement uses TRBV19 and TRBJ1-1. The sample comprised blood T cells: a sorted CD56 or NKG2C T cell subset, CD4+ or CD8+ T cells, or bulk PBMC T cells (not recorded which). This CDR3 is CASLDYGVNTEAFF.